This T cell receptor (beta chain) was recovered during a study of shared clonotypes between healthy human individuals. Study observations and caveats: Naive subsets tended to show greater estimated richness than memory subsets.

All donors were Caucasian adults living in Nashville, Tennessee. Subsets obtained from CD4+ cells comprised CD45RA+ naive and CD45RA-negative memory cells. Produced via immunoSEQ multiplex PCR; TCRdb's table is partial and in-frame only. This table holds some 2.1 million clones, about 95% found once. Comments on this clone: No antigen is known for it.

The junction had 5 bases not matched to a gene; V was cut back by 0 bases and J by 6 bases. Germline CDR1 and CDR2: SGHNT and YYREEE (reference sequence). The CDR3 consists of 16 residues. The chain carries TRBV5-4 and TRBJ1-6, with 8 bases lining up with TRBD1. The receptor was isolated from a man between 18 and 29 years old in good health. Sequencing input: naive CD4+ T cells sorted from blood. Subset specified: CD45RA+ positively selected. CDR3: CASSLAAGGFNSPLHF. In DNA, the CDR3 is TGTGCCAGCAGCTTGGCGGCAGGGGGCTTTAATTCACCCCTCCACTTT.